These 28 T cell receptor beta chains share one sample of origin, sequenced in a study of blood T cell repertoires in COVID-19. TCRdb keeps only in-frame clones here, not all; method: immunoSEQ multiplex PCR. The sample yields 95,000 to 150,000 clones, more than 75% seen once. The sequenced material came from peripheral blood. These receptors originate from a man aged 55-75 years with acute or convalescent COVID-19.

V and J are TRBV3-1 (or the pseudogene TRBV3-2) and TRBJ2-7; 13 nucleotides match TRBD2. With V trimmed by 1 base and J by 7 bases, 4 bases remained unmatched. Germline-derived CDR1 and CDR2 are LGHDT and YNNKEL (reference sequence). CDR3 length equals 15 residues. The CDR3 DNA reads as TGTGCCAGCAGCCAAGGGGTGACTAGCGGGGGGGAGCAGTACTTC. This encodes CASSQGVTSGGEQYF.

The chain links TRBV25-1 to TRBJ1-1, with D unclear. The V gene's germline CDR1 is MGHDK and CDR2 SYGVNS. The CDR3 has 12 residues. Trimming cost V 6 bases and J 5 bases, with 10 bases left between them. Here the CDR3 reads CASRDGRTEAFF. DNA of the CDR3: TGTGCCAGCAGGGACGGGAGGACTGAAGCTTTCTTT. Full variable domain (rest looked up from reference TRBV25-1 and TRBJ1-1): EADIYQTPRYLVIGTGKKITLECSQTMGHDKMYWYQQDPGMELHLIHYSYGVNSTEKGDLSSESTVSRIRTEHFPLTLESARPSHTSQYLCASRDGRTEAFFGQGTRLTVV.

This chain uses TRBV24-1 with TRBJ2-3; D call uncertain. This CDR3 spans 17 amino acids. Germline V gene lookup returns CDR1 KGHDR and CDR2 SFDVKD. The V and J ends lost 4 bases and 1 base respectively, with 17 bases between them. As DNA, the CDR3 is TGTGCCACCAGTGACCCAACTCCGTCGCAGGGCACAGATACGCAGTATTTT. As protein: CATSDPTPSQGTDTQYF.

The gene calls are TRBV7-9 and TRBJ2-7; the D gene is possibly TRBD1 (6 bases). Germline CDR1 and CDR2: SEHNR and FQNEAQ (reference sequence). The CDR3 has 15 residues. V lost 3 bases to trimming and J lost 2 bases, with 14 bases between them. The CDR3 DNA sequence: TGTGCCAGCAGCTTGACAGGACAGACTGCCTACGAGCAGTACTTC. Protein product: CASSLTGQTAYEQYF. Filled out from reference TRBV7-9 and TRBJ2-7, the complete variable domain reads DTGVSQNPRHKITKRGQNVTFRCDPISEHNRLYWYRQTLGQGPEFLTYFQNEAQLEKSRLLSDRFSAERPKGSFSTLEIQRTEQGDSAMYLCASSLTGQTAYEQYFGPGTRLTVT.

This chain connects TRBV6-1 to TRBJ1-4; D gene uncertain. The length of the CDR3 is 16 residues. The V gene's germline CDR1 is MNHNS and CDR2 SASEGT. Trimming pared 4 bases from V and 2 bases from J, leaving 14 bases between. CDR3 in amino acids: CASSGWYAGTNEKLFF. The CDR3 bases are TGTGCCAGCAGTGGCTGGTACGCCGGGACTAATGAAAAACTGTTTTTT.

The rearrangement joins TRBV30 to TRBJ2-7; the match to TRBD2 covers 10 bases. Germline V CDR1 and CDR2: GTSNPN, SVGIG (reference sequence). Trimming removed 3 bases from V and 5 bases from J; junction bases left unmatched: 7. CDR3 size: 14 residues. The CDR3 loop is CAWRPLAGDNEQYF. CDR3 sequence (DNA): TGTGCCTGGAGACCGCTAGCGGGAGATAACGAGCAGTACTTC. The whole variable domain, remainder taken from reference TRBV30 and TRBJ2-7, is SQTIHQWPATLVQPVGSPLSLECTVEGTSNPNLYWYRQAAGRGLQLLFYSVGIGQISSEVPQNLSASRPQDRQFILSSKKLLLSDSGFYLCAWRPLAGDNEQYFGPGTRLTVT.

The V call is TRBV6-5, the J call TRBJ2-1; 7 bases fit TRBD1. After removal of 4 bases from V and 10 bases from J, the junction contained 7 bases not matched to a gene. This CDR3 has 13 amino acids. Germline values: CDR1 MNHEY, CDR2 SVGAGI. Here the CDR3 DNA reads TGTGCCAGCAGTTTGGGACAGAGGTACGAGCAGTTCTTC. This translates into CASSLGQRYEQFF.

The chain employs TRBV9 and TRBJ1-5; a weak D match, TRBD1 (6 bases). CDR3 length equals 15 residues. In germline, CDR1 is SGDLS, CDR2 YYNGEE. V lost 0 bases to trimming and J lost 6 bases, with 13 bases between them. CDR3 amino acids: CASSVAGGQGQPQHF. CDR3 sequence (DNA): TGTGCCAGCAGCGTAGCTGGGGGCCAGGGTCAGCCCCAGCATTTT.

The V gene is TRBV9, the J gene TRBJ2-7, with D possibly TRBD2 on 6 matching bases. V was cut by 0 bases and J by 0 bases, with 10 bases left in between. This CDR3 is 15 amino acids long. The V gene's germline CDR1 is SGDLS and CDR2 YYNGEE. The CDR3 spells CASSVGKRASYEQYF. CDR3 nucleotides: TGTGCCAGCAGCGTAGGGAAGCGGGCCTCCTACGAGCAGTACTTC.

The chain joins TRBV6-2 or TRBV6-3 to TRBJ2-5, with 10 bases lining up with TRBD2. The CDR3 is 16 amino acids. The V gene's germline CDR1 is MNHEY and CDR2 SVGEGT. J lost 4 bases, V lost 6 bases, and 11 bases had no gene match. CDR3 bases: TGTGCCAGCAGCCTTTCGGGACTAGCGATGGGAGAGACCCAGTACTTC. It is translated as CASSLSGLAMGETQYF.

The chain carries TRBV2 and TRBJ2-1; maybe TRBD1 (6 bases). In germline, CDR1 is SNHLY, CDR2 FYNNEI. The CDR3 totals 15 residues. The V end was cut by 5 bases, the J end by 2 bases, with 13 bases between. In DNA form, the CDR3 reads TGTGCCAGCAGTCTAACAGGGAAACCCTACAATGAGCAGTTCTTC. Protein sequence: CASSLTGKPYNEQFF.

This clone was detected a few times. The V and J genes are TRBV7-9 and TRBJ2-7; 8 positions agree with TRBD1. The CDR3 contains 13 residues. V trimming: 4 bases; J trimming: 6 bases; junction bases outside the gene matches: 5. Per germline, CDR1 SEHNR and CDR2 FQNEAQ (reference sequence). The CDR3 DNA reads TGTGCCAGCAGCTCTCGGACAGGGAGCGAGCAGTACTTC. Encoded protein: CASSSRTGSEQYF.

The V call is TRBV5-1, the J call TRBJ2-5, with 11 bases matching TRBD2. This CDR3 is built from 18 residues. Per the germline V gene, CDR1 is SGHRS and CDR2 is YFSETQ. The trim removed 0 bases at V and 1 base at J, leaving 8 bases unmatched. The CDR3 region is CASSLGGLAALTQETQYF. The CDR3 DNA reads TGCGCCAGCAGCTTGGGGGGACTAGCGGCTTTGACCCAAGAGACCCAGTACTTC.

This chain links TRBV12-3 or TRBV12-4 with TRBJ2-5, with 8 bases that match TRBD2. The CDR3 length is 12 residues. V lost 5 bases, J lost 5 bases, and 1 base stayed unmatched. CDR3 sequence reads: CASSSGSETQYF. DNA for the CDR3: TGTGCCAGCAGTAGCGGGAGTGAGACCCAGTACTTC.

The chain has TRBV2 and TRBJ2-7; 8 positions agree with TRBD1. J was trimmed by 4 bases and V by 1 base; bases with no gene match: 6. This CDR3 has 15 amino acids. The germline CDR1 and CDR2 sequences are SNHLY and FYNNEI. This CDR3 reads CASSEGTGSLYEQYF. CDR3 coding DNA: TGTGCCAGCAGTGAAGGGACAGGGTCACTATACGAGCAGTACTTC.

This clone has just one count. The gene calls are TRBV10-3 and TRBJ1-2; D is unclear. This CDR3 is built from 13 residues. Germline CDR1 ENHRY, CDR2 SYGVKD. Trimming took off 0 bases at V and 4 bases at J, with 6 bases between the two ends. The CDR3 is CAISESPGYGYTF. The CDR3 bases are TGTGCCATCAGTGAGTCGCCCGGCTATGGCTACACCTTC.

In its sample, this clone was seen once. The DNA for the CDR3 is TGTGCCAGCAGCTTAAAGCCAGGGGAGTCAGATACGCAGTATTTT. It is translated as CASSLKPGESDTQYF. V gene TRBV7-8 combines with J gene TRBJ2-3; possibly TRBD1 for D (6 bases). The CDR3 spans 15 residues. Between the trimmed V and J ends, which lost 2 bases and 4 bases, there was a span of 13 bases. Looked up from germline, CDR1 is SGHVS and CDR2 is FQNEAQ.

Only one count was recorded for this clone. The V call is TRBV2, the J call TRBJ1-5; a possible D gene is TRBD1 (6 bases). The CDR3 is 14 amino acids. The V gene lost 3 bases and the J gene lost 4 bases, with 10 bases spanning the gap. Germline V gives CDR1 SNHLY, CDR2 FYNNEI. CDR3 DNA: TGTGCCAGCAGTGAGGTAGACAGGAATCAGCCCCAGCATTTT. Its protein is CASSEVDRNQPQHF.

The chain carries TRBV5-1 and TRBJ2-6; D is unclear. CDR1 and CDR2 from the germline V gene are SGHRS and YFSETQ. The ends were cut back, 0 bases at V and 1 base at J, with 5 bases in the middle. This CDR3 contains 15 residues. The CDR3, as DNA: TGCGCCAGCAGCTTGGACTCATCTGGGGCCAACGTCCTGACTTTC. It specifies CASSLDSSGANVLTF.

V and J are TRBV7-8 and TRBJ2-4, with 12 bases fitting TRBD1. V lost 5 bases to trimming and J lost 2 bases; unmatched junction nucleotides: 4. Germline CDR1 and CDR2: SGHVS and FQNEAQ. This CDR3 is 16 amino acids long. The DNA of the CDR3 is TGTGCCAGCAGCCCCGGGACAGGGGGCTCCAAAAACATTCAGTACTTC. Protein product: CASSPGTGGSKNIQYF.

The chain uses TRBV5-6 and TRBJ2-1, with unresolved D. There are 11 residues in the CDR3. The V gene lost 3 bases and the J gene lost 10 bases, with 8 bases spanning the gap. The germline gives CDR1 SGHDT, CDR2 YYEEEE. The CDR3 nucleotides are TGTGCCAGCAGCTCGATCCAGGAGCAGTTCTTC. Translation gives CASSSIQEQFF.

The chain carries TRBV29-1 and TRBJ1-2, with a weak D call TRBD1 (6 bases). V lost 4 bases to trimming and J lost 5 bases, with 17 bases between them. CDR1 is SQVTM, CDR2 ANQGSEA, per germline. The CDR3 loop spans 14 amino acids. CDR3 DNA: TGCAGCGTTGTCTCTCCGGGACAAAGATATGGCTACACCTTC. Translation gives CSVVSPGQRYGYTF.

The rearrangement joins TRBV24-1 to TRBJ2-7, with D tentatively TRBD1 (6 bases). This CDR3 has 16 amino acids. The germline V gene has CDR1 KGHDR and CDR2 SFDVKD. V was shortened by 4 bases and J by 0 bases, with 15 bases between the two germline ends. This CDR3 is CATSEPDRGPSYEQYF. DNA for the CDR3: TGTGCCACCAGTGAACCGGACAGAGGGCCCTCCTACGAGCAGTACTTC.

The chain couples TRBV27 to TRBJ1-2; weak D call: TRBD1 (5 bases). The V and J ends lost 6 bases and 1 base respectively, with 9 bases between them. CDR3 length: 13 residues. Germline V gene lookup returns CDR1 MNHEY and CDR2 SMNVEV (reference sequence). CDR3 amino acids: CASRQGGNYGYTF. CDR3 nucleotides: TGTGCCAGCAGGCAGGGAGGTAACTATGGCTACACCTTC.

The gene calls are TRBV5-1 and TRBJ2-1; D gene unclear. CDR3 size: 15 residues. Germline CDR1 reads SGHRS; CDR2 reads YFSETQ. The ends were cut back, 1 base at V and 4 bases at J, with 12 bases in the middle. The CDR3 nucleotides are TGCGCCAGCAGCTTGCAACTTCAAGTATACAATGAGCAGTTCTTC. Translating gives CASSLQLQVYNEQFF.

This clone turned up a few times. V gene TRBV23-1 combines with J gene TRBJ1-3, with TRBD1 identical over 8 bases. Being an ORF, TRBV23-1 has a function that is uncertain. The CDR3 runs to 18 residues. After removal of 0 bases from V and 3 bases from J, the junction contained 10 bases not matched to a gene. CDR3 sequence: CASSQSEYRGDNGNTIYF. CDR3 DNA sequence: TGCGCCAGCAGTCAATCTGAATACAGGGGGGATAATGGAAACACCATATATTTT.

The chain is built from TRBV6-5 and TRBJ2-5; D possibly corresponds to TRBD1 (6 bases). Germline V gene data show CDR1 as MNHEY and CDR2 as SVGAGI. Trimming pared 5 bases from V and 10 bases from J, leaving 17 bases between. The CDR3 totals 13 residues. The CDR3: CASSTRGSLYQYF. The CDR3 nucleotides are TGTGCCAGCAGTACTAGGGGGAGCTTGTACCAGTACTTC.

The rearrangement joins TRBV27 to TRBJ2-1; the match to TRBD2 covers 9 bases. J was trimmed by 3 bases and V by 6 bases; bases with no gene match: 3. CDR1 and CDR2 from the germline V gene are MNHEY and SMNVEV (reference sequence). The CDR3 is made up of 14 amino acids. In DNA form, the CDR3 reads TGTGCCAGCAGCAAGACTAGCGGCTACAATGAGCAGTTCTTC. It codes for CASSKTSGYNEQFF.